The present TCR beta chain was sequenced within a study of T-cell reconstitution after alpha-beta-depleted transplantation in children. Germline assignment: CDR1 SGDLS and CDR2 YYNGEE. Trimming left V 0 bases short and J 0 bases short, with 10 bases between. The CDR3 runs to 15 residues. Study-level points and caveats: T-cell numbers and diversity, one year after transplant, stemmed largely from T cells that were newly produced.

A word on this clonotype: As yet, its antigen is unknown.

Unique molecular identifiers were incorporated during preparation of the TCRbeta library. TCRdb used MiXCR to reprocess the PCR reads, holding one entry per CDR3 protein. This table has 98,000 or so distinct CDR3 sequences, 20% to 30% appearing once. V and J are TRBV9 and TRBJ2-7, with D possibly TRBD2 on 6 matching bases. The TCR originated in a boy younger than 10 with acute lymphoblastic leukemia, due to receive a stem cell transplant. The sample consisted of PBMCs, taken before TCRalphabeta/CD19-depleted stem cell transplant. The CDR3 protein is CASSVGGVSSYEQYF. In DNA form, the CDR3 reads TGTGCCAGCAGCGTAGGCGGGGTTAGCTCCTACGAGCAGTACTTC. Supplemented by reference TRBV9 and TRBJ2-7, the full variable domain reads DSGVTQTPKHLITATGQRVTLRCSPRSGDLSVYWYQQSLDQGLQFLIQYYNGEERAKGNILERFSAQQFPDLHSELNLSSLELGDSALYFCASSVGGVSSYEQYFGPGTRLTVT.